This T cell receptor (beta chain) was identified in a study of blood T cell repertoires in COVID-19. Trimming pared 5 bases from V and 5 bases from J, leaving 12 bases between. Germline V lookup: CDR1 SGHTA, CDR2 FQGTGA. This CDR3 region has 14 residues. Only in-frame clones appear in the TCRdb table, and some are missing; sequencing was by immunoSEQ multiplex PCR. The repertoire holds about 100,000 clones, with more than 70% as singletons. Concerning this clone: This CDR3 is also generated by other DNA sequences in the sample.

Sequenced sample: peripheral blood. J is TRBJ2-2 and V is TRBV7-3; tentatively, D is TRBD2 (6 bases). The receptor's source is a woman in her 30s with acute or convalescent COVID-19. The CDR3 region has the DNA TGTGCCAGCAGCCCGGGACTTCGGACCGGGGAGCTGTTTTTT. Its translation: CASSPGLRTGELFF. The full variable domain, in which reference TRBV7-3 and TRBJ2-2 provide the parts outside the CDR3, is GAGVSQTPSNKVTEKGKYVELRCDPISGHTALYWYRQSLGQGPEFLIYFQGTGAADDSGLPNDRFFAVRPEGSVSTLKIQRTERGDSAVYLCASSPGLRTGELFFGEGSRLTVL.